The TCR beta chain under discussion was sequenced for a study of regulatory T cells in long-lasting Graves disease. CDR3 regions were amplified by Arm-PCR using iRepertoire HTBI primers to build TCR beta libraries. TCRdb reprocessed the multiplex PCR reads with MiXCR, giving one entry per CDR3 protein. The sample has more than 400,000 distinct CDR3 sequences; 16% are singletons. Time point given: newly diagnosed GD, antithyroid drugs for less than 3 months. The TCR library used RNA extracted from PBMCs. V was cut by 5 bases and J by 2 bases, with 12 bases left in between. The CDR3 extends over 15 amino acids. CDR1 is SEHNR and CDR2 is FQNEAQ in the germline V gene (reference sequence). This clonotype was seen a handful of times. The same sample was also studied in work on T cells in Graves' hyperthyroidism and ophthalmopathy.

This chain links TRBV7-9 with TRBJ2-2; D is possibly TRBD2 (6 bases). This TCR derives from a man aged 35 to 55 with Graves disease. Here the sequenced sample was peripheral blood mononuclear cells (PBMCs), taken at new diagnosis, from a patient treated with antithyroid drugs. As DNA, the CDR3 is TGTGCCAGCAGCCCCGGGACTTACAACACCGGGGAGCTGTTTTTT. Encoded protein: CASSPGTYNTGELFF.